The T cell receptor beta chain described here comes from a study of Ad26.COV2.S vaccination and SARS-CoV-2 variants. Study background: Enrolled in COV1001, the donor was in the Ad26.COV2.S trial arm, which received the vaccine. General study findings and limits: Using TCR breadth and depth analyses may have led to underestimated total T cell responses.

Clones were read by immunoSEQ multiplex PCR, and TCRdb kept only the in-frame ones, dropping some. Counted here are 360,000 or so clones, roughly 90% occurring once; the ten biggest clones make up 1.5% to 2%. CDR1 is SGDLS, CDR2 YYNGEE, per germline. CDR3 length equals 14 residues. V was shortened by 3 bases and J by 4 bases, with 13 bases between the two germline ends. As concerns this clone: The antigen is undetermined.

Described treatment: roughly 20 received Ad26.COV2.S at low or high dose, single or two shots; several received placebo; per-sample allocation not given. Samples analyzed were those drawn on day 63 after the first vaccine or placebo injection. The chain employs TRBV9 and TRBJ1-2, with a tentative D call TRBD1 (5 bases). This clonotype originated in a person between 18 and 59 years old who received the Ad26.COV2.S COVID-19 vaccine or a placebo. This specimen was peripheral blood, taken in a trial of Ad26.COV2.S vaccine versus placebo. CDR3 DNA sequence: TGTGCCAGCAGCGCTTCCGACAGCCGCTATGGCTACACCTTC. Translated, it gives CASSASDSRYGYTF.